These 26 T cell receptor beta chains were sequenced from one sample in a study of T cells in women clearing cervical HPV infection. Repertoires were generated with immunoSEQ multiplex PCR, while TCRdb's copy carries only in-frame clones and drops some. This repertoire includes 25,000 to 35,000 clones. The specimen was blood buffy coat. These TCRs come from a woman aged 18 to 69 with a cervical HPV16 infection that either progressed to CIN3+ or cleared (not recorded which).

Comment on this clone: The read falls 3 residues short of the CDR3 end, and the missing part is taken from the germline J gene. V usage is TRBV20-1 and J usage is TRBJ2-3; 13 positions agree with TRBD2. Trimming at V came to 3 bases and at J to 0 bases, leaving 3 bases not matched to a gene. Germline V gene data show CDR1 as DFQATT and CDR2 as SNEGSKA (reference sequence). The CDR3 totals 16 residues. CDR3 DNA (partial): TGCAGTGCTAGGACTAGCGGGGGGCTCAGCACAGATACG. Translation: CSARTSGGLSTDT. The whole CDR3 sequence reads CSARTSGGLSTDTQYF.

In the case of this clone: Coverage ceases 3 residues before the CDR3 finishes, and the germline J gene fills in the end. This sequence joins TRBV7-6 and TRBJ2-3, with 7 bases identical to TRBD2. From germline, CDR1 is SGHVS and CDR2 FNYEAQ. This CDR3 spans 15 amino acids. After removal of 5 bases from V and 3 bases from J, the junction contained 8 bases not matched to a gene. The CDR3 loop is CASSPLSGETDTQYF. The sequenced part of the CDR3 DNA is TGTGCCAGCAGCCCCCTCAGCGGGGAGACAGATACG.

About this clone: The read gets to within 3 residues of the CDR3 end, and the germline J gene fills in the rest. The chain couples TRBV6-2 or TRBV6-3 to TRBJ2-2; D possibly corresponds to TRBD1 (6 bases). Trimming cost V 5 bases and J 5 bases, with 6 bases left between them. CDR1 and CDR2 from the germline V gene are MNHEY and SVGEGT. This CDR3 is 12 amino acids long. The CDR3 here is CASSRGTGELFF. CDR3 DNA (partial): TGTGCCAGCAGTAGGGGGACCGGGGAG.

CDR3 sequence: CATRGTAGGEAFF. Incomplete CDR3 DNA: TGTGCCACCCGGGGGACCGCGGGGGGTGAA. The chain is built from TRBV19 and TRBJ1-1; maybe TRBD1 (5 bases). The CDR3 goes on 3 residues after the read ends, and that part is filled in from the germline J gene. Germline-derived CDR1 and CDR2 are LNHDA and SQIVND (reference sequence). The CDR3 length is 13 residues. V was cut by 10 bases and J by 7 bases, with 19 bases left in between.

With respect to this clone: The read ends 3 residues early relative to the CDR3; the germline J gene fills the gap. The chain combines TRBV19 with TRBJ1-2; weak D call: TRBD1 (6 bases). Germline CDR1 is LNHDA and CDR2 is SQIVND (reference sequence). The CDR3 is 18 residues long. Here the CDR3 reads CASTLRGFRGRSDQSYTF. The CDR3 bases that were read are TGTGCCAGTACCCTTCGAGGGTTCAGGGGAAGGTCGGATCAAAGC.

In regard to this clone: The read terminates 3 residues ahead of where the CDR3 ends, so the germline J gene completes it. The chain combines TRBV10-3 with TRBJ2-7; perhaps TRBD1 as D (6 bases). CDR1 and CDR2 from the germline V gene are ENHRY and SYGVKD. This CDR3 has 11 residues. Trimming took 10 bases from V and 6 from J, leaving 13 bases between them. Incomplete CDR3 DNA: TGTGCCACCCGGACAGTAACCGAG. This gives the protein CATRTVTE. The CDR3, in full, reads CATRTVTEQYF.

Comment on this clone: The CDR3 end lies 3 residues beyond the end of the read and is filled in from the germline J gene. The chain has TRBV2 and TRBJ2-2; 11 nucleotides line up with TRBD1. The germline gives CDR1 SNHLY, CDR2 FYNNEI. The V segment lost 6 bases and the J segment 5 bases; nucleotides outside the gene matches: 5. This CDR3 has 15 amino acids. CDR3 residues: CASSLDRGRTGELFF. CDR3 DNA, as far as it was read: TGTGCCAGCAGCCTGGACAGGGGGCGGACCGGGGAG.

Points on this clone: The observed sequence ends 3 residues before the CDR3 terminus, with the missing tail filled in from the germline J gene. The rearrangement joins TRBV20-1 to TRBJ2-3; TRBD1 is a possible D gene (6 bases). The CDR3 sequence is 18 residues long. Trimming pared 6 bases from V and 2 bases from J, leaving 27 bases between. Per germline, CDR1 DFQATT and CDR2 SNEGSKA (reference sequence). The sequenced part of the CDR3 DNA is TGCAGTGCAAACCCCATAATTCCCACAGGGAAGGACACAGATACG. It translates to CSANPIIPTGKDTDT. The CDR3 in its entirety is CSANPIIPTGKDTDTQYF.

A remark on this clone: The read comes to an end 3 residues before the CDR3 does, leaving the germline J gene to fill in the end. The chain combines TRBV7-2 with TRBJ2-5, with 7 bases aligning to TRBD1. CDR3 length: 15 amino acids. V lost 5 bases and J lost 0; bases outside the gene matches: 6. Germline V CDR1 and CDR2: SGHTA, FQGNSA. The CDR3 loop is CASSKQGQNQETQYF. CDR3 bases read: TGTGCCAGCAGCAAACAGGGACAGAACCAAGAGACC.

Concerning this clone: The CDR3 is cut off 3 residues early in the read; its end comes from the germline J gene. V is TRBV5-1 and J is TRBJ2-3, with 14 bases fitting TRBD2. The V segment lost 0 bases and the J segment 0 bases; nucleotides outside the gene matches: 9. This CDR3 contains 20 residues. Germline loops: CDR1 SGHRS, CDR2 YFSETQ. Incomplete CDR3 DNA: TGCGCCAGCAGCTTGGTATGGGGGACTAGCGGGAGAGGGAGCACAGATACG. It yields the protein CASSLVWGTSGRGSTDT. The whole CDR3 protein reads CASSLVWGTSGRGSTDTQYF.

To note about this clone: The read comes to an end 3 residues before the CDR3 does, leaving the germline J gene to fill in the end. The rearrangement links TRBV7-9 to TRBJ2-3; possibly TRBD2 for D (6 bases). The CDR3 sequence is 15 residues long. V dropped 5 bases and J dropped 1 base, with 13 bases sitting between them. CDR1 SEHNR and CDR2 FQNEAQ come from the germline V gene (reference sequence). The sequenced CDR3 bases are TGTGCCAGCAGCCCGCCGGGCGGGGGCACAGATACG. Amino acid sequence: CASSPPGGGTDT. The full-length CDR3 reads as CASSPPGGGTDTQYF. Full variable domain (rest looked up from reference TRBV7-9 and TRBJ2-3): DTGVSQNPRHKITKRGQNVTFRCDPISEHNRLYWYRQTLGQGPEFLTYFQNEAQLEKSRLLSDRFSAERPKGSFSTLEIQRTEQGDSAMYLCASSPPGGGTDTQYFGPGTRLTVL.

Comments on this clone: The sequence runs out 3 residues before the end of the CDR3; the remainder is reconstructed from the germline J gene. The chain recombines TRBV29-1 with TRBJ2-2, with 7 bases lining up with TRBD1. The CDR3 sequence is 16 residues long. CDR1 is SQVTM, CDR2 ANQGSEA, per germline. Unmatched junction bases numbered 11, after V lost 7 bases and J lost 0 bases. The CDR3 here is CSAGEGGGSNTGELFF. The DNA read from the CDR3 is TGCAGCGCTGGGGAAGGGGGCGGATCGAACACCGGGGAG.

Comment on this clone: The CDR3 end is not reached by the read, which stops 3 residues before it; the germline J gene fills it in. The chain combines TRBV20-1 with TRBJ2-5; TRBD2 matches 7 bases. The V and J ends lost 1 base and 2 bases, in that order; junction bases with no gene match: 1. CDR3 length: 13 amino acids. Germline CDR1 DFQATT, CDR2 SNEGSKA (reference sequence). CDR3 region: CSARASGQETQYF. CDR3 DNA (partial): TGCAGTGCTAGAGCTAGCGGTCAAGAGACC.

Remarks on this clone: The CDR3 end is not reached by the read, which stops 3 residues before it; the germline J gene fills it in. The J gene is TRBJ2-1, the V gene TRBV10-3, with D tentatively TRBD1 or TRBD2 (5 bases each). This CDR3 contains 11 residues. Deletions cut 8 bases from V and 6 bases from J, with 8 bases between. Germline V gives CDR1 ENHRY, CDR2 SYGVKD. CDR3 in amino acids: CAIERGNEQFF. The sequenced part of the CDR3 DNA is TGTGCCATCGAGAGGGGCAATGAG.

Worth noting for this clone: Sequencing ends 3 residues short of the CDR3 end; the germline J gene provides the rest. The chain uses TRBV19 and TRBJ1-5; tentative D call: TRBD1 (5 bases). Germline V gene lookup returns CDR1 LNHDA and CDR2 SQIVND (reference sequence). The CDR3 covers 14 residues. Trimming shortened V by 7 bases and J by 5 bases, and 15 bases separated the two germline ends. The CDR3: CASTPDRTYQPQHF. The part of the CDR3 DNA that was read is TGTGCCAGTACTCCAGACAGAACCTATCAGCCC.

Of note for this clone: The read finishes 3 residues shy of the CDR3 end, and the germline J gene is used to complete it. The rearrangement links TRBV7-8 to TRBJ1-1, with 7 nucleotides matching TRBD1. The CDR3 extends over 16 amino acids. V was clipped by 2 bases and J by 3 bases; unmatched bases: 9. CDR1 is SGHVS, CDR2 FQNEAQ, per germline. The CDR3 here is CASSLMRTGRYTEAFF. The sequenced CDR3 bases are TGTGCCAGCAGCTTAATGAGGACAGGCAGATACACTGAA.

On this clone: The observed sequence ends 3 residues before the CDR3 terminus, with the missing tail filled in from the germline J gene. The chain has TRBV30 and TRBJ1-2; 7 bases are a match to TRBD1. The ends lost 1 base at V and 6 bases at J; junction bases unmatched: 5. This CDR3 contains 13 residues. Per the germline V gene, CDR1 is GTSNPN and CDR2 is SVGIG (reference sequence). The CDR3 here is CAWSATGLNGYTF. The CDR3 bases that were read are TGTGCCTGGAGTGCGACAGGGTTAAATGGC.

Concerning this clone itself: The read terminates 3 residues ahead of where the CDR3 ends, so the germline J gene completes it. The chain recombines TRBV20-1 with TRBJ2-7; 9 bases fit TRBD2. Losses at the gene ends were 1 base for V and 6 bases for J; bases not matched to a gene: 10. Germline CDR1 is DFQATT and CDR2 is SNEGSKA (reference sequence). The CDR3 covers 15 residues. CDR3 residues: CSARVLREGAGEQYF. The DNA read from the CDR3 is TGCAGTGCTAGAGTCTTGCGGGAGGGAGCTGGCGAG.

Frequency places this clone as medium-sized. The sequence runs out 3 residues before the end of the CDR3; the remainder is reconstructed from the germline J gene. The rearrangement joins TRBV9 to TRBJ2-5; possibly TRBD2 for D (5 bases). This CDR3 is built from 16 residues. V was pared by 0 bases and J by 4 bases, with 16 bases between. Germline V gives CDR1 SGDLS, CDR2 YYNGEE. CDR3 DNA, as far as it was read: TGTGCCAGCAGCGTAGCTGATGAGGGCCCCGGAGAGACC. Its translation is CASSVADEGPGET. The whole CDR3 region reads CASSVADEGPGETQYF.

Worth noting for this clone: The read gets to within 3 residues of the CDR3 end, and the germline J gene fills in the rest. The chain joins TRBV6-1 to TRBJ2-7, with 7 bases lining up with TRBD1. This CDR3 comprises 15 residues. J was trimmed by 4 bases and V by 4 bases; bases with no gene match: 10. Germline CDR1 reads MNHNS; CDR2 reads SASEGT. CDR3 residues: CASSAQGQPIYEQYF. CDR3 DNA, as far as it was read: TGTGCCAGCAGTGCGCAGGGACAGCCAATTTACGAG.

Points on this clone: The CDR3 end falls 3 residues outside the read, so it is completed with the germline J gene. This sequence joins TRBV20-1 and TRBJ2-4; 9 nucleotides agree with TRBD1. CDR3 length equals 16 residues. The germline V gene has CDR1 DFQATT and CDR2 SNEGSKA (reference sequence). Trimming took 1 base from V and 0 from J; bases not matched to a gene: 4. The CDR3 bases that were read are TGCAGTGCTAGAGTCGCGGGACAGGGAGCCAAAAACATT. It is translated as CSARVAGQGAKNI. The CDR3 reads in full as CSARVAGQGAKNIQYF.

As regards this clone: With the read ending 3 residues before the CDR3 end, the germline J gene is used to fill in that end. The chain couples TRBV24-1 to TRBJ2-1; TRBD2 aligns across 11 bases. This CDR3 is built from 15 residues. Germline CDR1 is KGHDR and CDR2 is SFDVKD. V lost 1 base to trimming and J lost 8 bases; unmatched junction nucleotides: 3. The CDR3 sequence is CATSDLLAGEYEQFF. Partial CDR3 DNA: TGTGCCACCAGTGATTTACTAGCGGGAGAGTATGAG.

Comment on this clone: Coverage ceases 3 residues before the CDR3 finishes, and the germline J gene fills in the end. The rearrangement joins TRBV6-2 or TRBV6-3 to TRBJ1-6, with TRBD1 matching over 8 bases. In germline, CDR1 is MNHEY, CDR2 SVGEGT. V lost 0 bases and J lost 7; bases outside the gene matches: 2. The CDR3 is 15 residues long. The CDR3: CASSYSPGGNSPLHF. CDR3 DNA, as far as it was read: TGTGCCAGCAGTTACTCGCCAGGGGGCAATTCACCC.

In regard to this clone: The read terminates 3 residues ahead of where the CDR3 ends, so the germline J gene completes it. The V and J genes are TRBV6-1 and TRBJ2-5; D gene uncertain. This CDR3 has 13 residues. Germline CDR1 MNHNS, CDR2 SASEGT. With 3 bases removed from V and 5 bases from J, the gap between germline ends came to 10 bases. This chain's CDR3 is CASSDPGGETQYF. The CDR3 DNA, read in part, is TGTGCCAGCAGTGATCCAGGTGGGGAGACC.

The CDR3 here is CASSEMRDTQYF. The sequenced CDR3 bases are TGTGCCAGCAGTGAAATGCGGGATACG. This rearrangement joins TRBV6-1 to TRBJ2-3; D gene uncertain. The sequence runs out 3 residues before the end of the CDR3; the remainder is reconstructed from the germline J gene. The V gene lost 2 bases and the J gene lost 6 bases, with 6 bases spanning the gap. The CDR3 covers 12 residues. Per the germline V gene, CDR1 is MNHNS and CDR2 is SASEGT.

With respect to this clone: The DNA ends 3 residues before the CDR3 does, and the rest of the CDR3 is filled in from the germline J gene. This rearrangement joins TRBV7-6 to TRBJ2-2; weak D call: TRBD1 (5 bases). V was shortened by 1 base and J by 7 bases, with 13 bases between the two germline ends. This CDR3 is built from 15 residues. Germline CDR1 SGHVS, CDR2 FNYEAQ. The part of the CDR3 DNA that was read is TGTGCCAGCAGCTTAGGCGGCAGGGTCTACGGGGAG. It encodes CASSLGGRVYGE. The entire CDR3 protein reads CASSLGGRVYGELFF.